A selection of T cell receptor beta chains follows, all from one sample in a study of blood T cell repertoires in COVID-19. The method was immunoSEQ multiplex PCR; TCRdb's version includes in-frame clones alone and lacks a portion of them. The profile shows some 95,000 clones, over 60% of them singletons. Specimen: peripheral blood. Receptor source: a man between 45 and 60 years old who had recovered from COVID-19. Both conserved end residues are trimmed from each CDR3.

j_call: TRBJ2-1
v_call: TRBV6-4
cdr3_aa: ASSNGTSFNEQF

j_call: TRBJ1-1
v_call: TRBV27
cdr3_aa: ASRGGNTEAF

j_call: TRBJ2-1
v_call: TRBV18
cdr3_aa: ASSPGLAGVRNNEQF

j_call: TRBJ1-1
v_call: TRBV3-1/TRBV3-2
cdr3_aa: ASSLTQGNTEAF

j_call: TRBJ1-3
v_call: TRBV19
cdr3_aa: ASSLTDSGNTIY

j_call: TRBJ1-1
v_call: TRBV3-1/TRBV3-2
cdr3_aa: ASSPLDKNTEAF

j_call: TRBJ2-7
v_call: TRBV19
cdr3_aa: ASSIQGGYEQY

j_call: TRBJ2-3
v_call: TRBV2
cdr3_aa: ASRGSGSSTDTQY

j_call: TRBJ1-4
v_call: TRBV6-5
cdr3_aa: ASKGQGIEKLF

j_call: TRBJ2-1
v_call: TRBV7-2
cdr3_aa: ASSLVAGYSYNEQF

j_call: TRBJ2-5
v_call: TRBV27
cdr3_aa: ASSFSGQGVKTQY

j_call: TRBJ1-1
v_call: TRBV10-3
cdr3_aa: AISVGRNTEAF

j_call: TRBJ1-5
v_call: TRBV6-4
cdr3_aa: ASSSGTGGQPQH

j_call: TRBJ2-2
v_call: TRBV5-1
cdr3_aa: ASSLGTGYTGELF

j_call: TRBJ1-1
v_call: TRBV9
cdr3_aa: ASSTGQSNTEAF

j_call: TRBJ2-6
v_call: TRBV19
cdr3_aa: ASRGAMRANVLT

j_call: TRBJ2-1
v_call: TRBV5-1
cdr3_aa: ASSLPGGPNEQF

j_call: TRBJ2-1
v_call: TRBV7-2
cdr3_aa: ASSQTPGLASVEQF

j_call: TRBJ1-6
v_call: TRBV6-2/TRBV6-3
cdr3_aa: ASTYGQNNSPLH

j_call: TRBJ2-1
v_call: TRBV19
cdr3_aa: ASRFGTSVYNEQF

j_call: TRBJ1-5
v_call: TRBV19
cdr3_aa: ASSPNNQPQH

j_call: TRBJ2-1
v_call: TRBV7-2
cdr3_aa: ASSLVSGRENEQF

j_call: TRBJ2-1
v_call: TRBV19
cdr3_aa: ASSAQRELEHEQF

j_call: TRBJ2-7
v_call: TRBV6-2/TRBV6-3
cdr3_aa: ASSPTSGPSYEQY

j_call: TRBJ2-1
v_call: TRBV19
cdr3_aa: ASCRRGYYNEQF

j_call: TRBJ2-1
v_call: TRBV5-1
cdr3_aa: ASSLGLAREQF

j_call: TRBJ1-5
v_call: TRBV18
cdr3_aa: ASSPGQGPSNQPQH

j_call: TRBJ1-1
v_call: TRBV10-3
cdr3_aa: AISEAGSTEAF

j_call: TRBJ2-2
v_call: TRBV6-1
cdr3_aa: ASSDGTGHSNTGELF

j_call: TRBJ2-4
v_call: TRBV15
cdr3_aa: ATSREQGAGAKNIQY

j_call: TRBJ2-3
v_call: TRBV7-3
cdr3_aa: ASSPRPTDTQY

j_call: TRBJ2-5
v_call: TRBV9
cdr3_aa: ASSRGETQY

j_call: TRBJ2-7
v_call: TRBV5-1
cdr3_aa: ASSLVVFGAGEEQY

j_call: TRBJ1-2
v_call: TRBV4-3
cdr3_aa: ASSQGPGRQGNYGYT

j_call: TRBJ2-7
v_call: TRBV28
cdr3_aa: ASSSASRSSYEQY

j_call: TRBJ1-3
v_call: TRBV14
cdr3_aa: ASSQDLVGSGNTIY

j_call: TRBJ2-3
v_call: TRBV7-6
cdr3_aa: ASSLAGQATDTQY

j_call: TRBJ1-6
v_call: TRBV5-1
cdr3_aa: ASSLGTGSNSPLH

j_call: TRBJ2-1
v_call: TRBV14
cdr3_aa: ASSQQDRGLGEQF

j_call: TRBJ1-1
v_call: TRBV5-1
cdr3_aa: ASSNRDRGSTEAF

j_call: TRBJ1-4
v_call: TRBV9
cdr3_aa: ASSPSGGHPNEKLF

j_call: TRBJ2-7
v_call: TRBV6-5
cdr3_aa: ASSVTGTGAYEQY

j_call: TRBJ1-5
v_call: TRBV12-3/TRBV12-4
cdr3_aa: ASTGGLNQPQH

j_call: TRBJ1-2
v_call: TRBV5-4
cdr3_aa: ASSLPMGAGYT

j_call: TRBJ2-7
v_call: TRBV2
cdr3_aa: ASSQGTTYEQY

j_call: TRBJ2-1
v_call: TRBV4-2
cdr3_aa: ASSQSGRTSNEQF

j_call: TRBJ2-7
v_call: TRBV28
cdr3_aa: ASSLASSGSSGEQY

j_call: TRBJ1-4
v_call: TRBV2
cdr3_aa: ASRTGTGAVNEKLF

j_call: TRBJ2-1
v_call: TRBV7-9
cdr3_aa: ASSLWDRGNEQF

j_call: TRBJ1-5
v_call: TRBV4-3
cdr3_aa: ASSQIKGASQPQH

j_call: TRBJ2-7
v_call: TRBV7-2
cdr3_aa: ASSSHSSSYEQY

j_call: TRBJ2-1
v_call: TRBV5-1
cdr3_aa: ASSLEASGGIDEQF

j_call: TRBJ1-1
v_call: TRBV6-2/TRBV6-3
cdr3_aa: ASSAGHKNTEAF

j_call: TRBJ1-2
v_call: TRBV29-1
cdr3_aa: SVEWDSDYGYT

j_call: TRBJ1-2
v_call: TRBV29-1
cdr3_aa: SVLGGEGAGGYT

j_call: TRBJ2-7
v_call: TRBV10-3
cdr3_aa: AISEAGNSYEQY

j_call: TRBJ2-7
v_call: TRBV2
cdr3_aa: ASRDSLPYEQY

j_call: TRBJ2-2
v_call: TRBV7-3
cdr3_aa: ASSHTRTGRTSTGELF

j_call: TRBJ1-2
v_call: TRBV9
cdr3_aa: ASSVEGRDSRNYGYT